One sample yielded the 20 T cell receptor beta chains listed below, sequenced in a study of tumor-infiltrating lymphocytes in localized non-small cell lung cancer. Clones were sequenced by immunoSEQ multiplex PCR, and TCRdb holds only the in-frame ones, with some missing. This table has about 23,000 clones, 69% appearing once. The sample was lung tumor tissue. Every receptor here comes from a human donor with non-small cell lung cancer.

This rearrangement joins TRBV18 to TRBJ2-2, with 7 nucleotides matching TRBD1. CDR1 and CDR2 (germline): KGHSH, LQKENI. This CDR3 has 15 residues. J lost 4 bases, V lost 5 bases, and 7 bases had no gene match. The CDR3 region is CASSSADRVTGELFF. The CDR3 region has the DNA TGTGCCAGCTCATCAGCCGACAGGGTCACCGGGGAGCTGTTTTTT.

This sequence joins TRBV28 and TRBJ2-7; 7 bases line up with TRBD1. Germline CDR1 is MDHEN and CDR2 is SYDVKM. J gave up 5 bases and V 6 bases, and 7 bases lay outside the gene matches. The CDR3 runs to 13 residues. The CDR3 sequence: CASSVDRLDEQYF. The CDR3 DNA follows: TGTGCCAGCAGCGTGGACAGGCTCGACGAGCAGTACTTC.

The J gene is TRBJ2-3, the V gene TRBV4-3; TRBD1 matches 12 bases. Per the germline V gene, CDR1 is LGHNA and CDR2 is YSLEER. The CDR3 length is 17 residues. V lost 0 bases, J lost 4 bases, and 5 bases stayed unmatched. CDR3 region: CASSQDRDRGLPDTQYF. In nucleotides, the CDR3 is TGCGCCAGCAGCCAAGATCGGGACAGGGGGCTGCCAGATACGCAGTATTTT.

J is TRBJ2-3 and V is TRBV4-1; 9 bases align to TRBD2. Unmatched junction bases numbered 9, after V lost 2 bases and J lost 3 bases. Germline assignment: CDR1 MGHRA and CDR2 YSYEKL. The CDR3 contains 17 residues. This CDR3 is CASSQRTSAVRTDTQYF. The CDR3 DNA is TGCGCCAGCAGCCAACGGACTAGCGCGGTTAGGACAGATACGCAGTATTTT.

This clone was detected a few times. The V gene is TRBV4-3, the J gene TRBJ2-5; D might be TRBD1 (6 bases). The V and J ends lost 4 bases and 0 bases respectively, with 15 bases between them. Germline values: CDR1 LGHNA, CDR2 YSLEER. The CDR3 runs 16 residues. CDR3 sequence (DNA): TGCGCCAGCAGCCCAAATTGGAGACAGGACCAAGAGACCCAGTACTTC. Translation: CASSPNWRQDQETQYF.

The chain joins TRBV5-1 to TRBJ2-7; 12 nucleotides match TRBD2. The length of the CDR3 is 18 residues. In germline, CDR1 is SGHRS, CDR2 YFSETQ. The V gene end was trimmed by 1 base and the J gene end by 2 bases; junction bases not matched to a gene: 10. The CDR3 DNA sequence: TGCGCCAGCAGCTTGTTGACTAGCGGGAGTTTAATCCCCTACGAGCAGTACTTC. Its translation: CASSLLTSGSLIPYEQYF. Variable domain in full (rest from reference TRBV5-1 and TRBJ2-7): KAGVTQTPRYLIKTRGQQVTLSCSPISGHRSVSWYQQTPGQGLQFLFEYFSETQRNKGNFPGRFSGRQFSNSRSEMNVSTLELGDSALYLCASSLLTSGSLIPYEQYFGPGTRLTVT.

Many counts were recorded for this clone. V usage is TRBV15 and J usage is TRBJ2-7; 8 bases map to TRBD1. The CDR3 is made up of 13 amino acids. Germline trimming cut 5 bases from V and 7 bases from J; bases unmatched to any gene: 7. Germline V lookup: CDR1 LNHNV, CDR2 YYDKDF (reference sequence). The CDR3 region is CATSEQGGWEQYF. Here the CDR3 DNA reads TGTGCCACCAGCGAACAGGGGGGTTGGGAGCAGTACTTC.

This sequence joins TRBV30 and TRBJ1-1; D remains ambiguous. CDR3 size: 13 residues. The germline V gene encodes CDR1 GTSNPN and CDR2 SVGIG (reference sequence). Trimming removed 3 bases from V and 3 bases from J, with 11 bases in between. Written as DNA, the CDR3 is TGTGCCTGGAGCGAAGCGGGCCACACTGAAGCTTTCTTT. It translates to CAWSEAGHTEAFF.

The rearrangement links TRBV6-5 to TRBJ1-1, with 7 bases fitting TRBD1. The CDR3 spans 14 residues. Losses at the gene ends were 5 bases for V and 0 bases for J; bases not matched to a gene: 3. Germline values: CDR1 MNHEY, CDR2 SVGAGI. For the CDR3, the DNA is TGTGCCAGCAGTAGGGACAGTCTGAACACTGAAGCTTTCTTT. Translation: CASSRDSLNTEAFF.

The chain employs TRBV19 and TRBJ2-3, with a weak D call TRBD1 (6 bases). Looked up from germline, CDR1 is LNHDA and CDR2 is SQIVND (reference sequence). The V gene lost 5 bases and the J gene lost 1 base, with 13 bases spanning the gap. The CDR3 length is 15 residues. This CDR3 reads CASSSGQGRTDTQYF. In DNA, the CDR3 is TGTGCCAGTAGTTCGGGACAAGGTCGCACAGATACGCAGTATTTT.

The chain links TRBV5-1 to TRBJ2-7; weak D call: TRBD2 (5 bases). Germline CDR1 SGHRS, CDR2 YFSETQ. Trimming stripped 0 bases from V and 3 bases from J, with 10 bases between. CDR3 length equals 14 residues. In nucleotides, the CDR3 is TGCGCCAGCAGCTTGGGTGCTAGCTTCTACGAGCAGTACTTC. Its protein product is CASSLGASFYEQYF.

This sequence joins TRBV4-1 and TRBJ2-1; TRBD1 aligns across 7 bases. Germline CDR1 and CDR2: MGHRA and YSYEKL. The CDR3 covers 12 residues. The J segment lost 9 bases and the V segment lost 4 bases, leaving 3 bases of the junction unmatched. CDR3 coding DNA: TGCGCCAGCAGCCGACGACAGGGTGAGCAGTTCTTC. Encoded protein: CASSRRQGEQFF.

The V and J genes are TRBV2 and TRBJ1-2; 7 bases align to TRBD1. V trimming: 8 bases; J trimming: 4 bases; junction bases outside the gene matches: 7. CDR1 and CDR2 from the germline V gene are SNHLY and FYNNEI. The CDR3 has 13 residues. The DNA of the CDR3 is TGTGCCAGCCAGGACAGGCCGGCCTATGGCTACACCTTC. Residues: CASQDRPAYGYTF.

The chain couples TRBV6-1 to TRBJ2-7; 16 bases agree with TRBD2. The ends lost 4 bases at V and 8 bases at J; junction bases unmatched: 8. The germline V gene has CDR1 MNHNS and CDR2 SASEGT. This CDR3 contains 16 residues. CDR3 DNA: TGTGCCAGCAGTGCCGTAGGGACTAGCGGGAGGGTACAGCAGTACTTC. Encoded protein: CASSAVGTSGRVQQYF.

This clone was counted a few times. The V call is TRBV29-1, the J call TRBJ2-1; possible D gene TRBD2, 6 bases. The CDR3 has 14 residues. Germline CDR1 SQVTM, CDR2 ANQGSEA. V was cut by 6 bases and J by 0 bases, with 12 bases left in between. CDR3 loop: CSVASESSYNEQFF. The CDR3 DNA is TGCAGCGTAGCTAGCGAGAGCTCCTACAATGAGCAGTTCTTC.

This rearrangement joins TRBV7-8 to TRBJ1-2; D is perhaps TRBD1 (5 bases). This CDR3 spans 14 amino acids. Germline CDR1 and CDR2: SGHVS and FQNEAQ. V was pared by 5 bases and J by 4 bases, with 14 bases between. The CDR3 DNA reads TGTGCCAGCAGCCAAAGGGGAGACATCTATGGCTACACCTTC. Translating gives CASSQRGDIYGYTF. Variable domain in full (rest from reference TRBV7-8 and TRBJ1-2): GAGVSQSPRYKVAKRGQDVALRCDPISGHVSLFWYQQALGQGPEFLTYFQNEAQLDKSGLPSDRFFAERPEGSVSTLKIQRTQQEDSAVYLCASSQRGDIYGYTFGSGTRLTVV.

This clone was found a few times. The V and J genes are TRBV5-4 and TRBJ1-2; TRBD1 aligns across 9 bases. Germline V gives CDR1 SGHNT, CDR2 YYREEE (reference sequence). CDR3 length: 14 residues. V gave up 4 bases and J gave up 9 bases; unmatched junction bases: 10. CDR3: CASSTGQGARSYTF. In nucleotides, the CDR3 is TGTGCCAGCAGCACGGGACAGGGAGCGCGAAGCTACACCTTC. The variable domain in full, completed from reference TRBV5-4 and TRBJ1-2, reads ETGVTQSPTHLIKTRGQQVTLRCSSQSGHNTVSWYQQALGQGPQFIFQYYREEENGRGNFPPRFSGLQFPNYSSELNVNALELDDSALYLCASSTGQGARSYTFGSGTRLTVV.

This clone has only a few counts. V is TRBV18 and J is TRBJ2-2; D not resolved. Trimming shortened V by 3 bases and J by 6 bases, and 8 bases separated the two germline ends. The CDR3 runs to 13 residues. CDR1 KGHSH and CDR2 LQKENI come from the germline V gene. DNA for the CDR3: TGTGCCAGCTCACCGGGTGCGGCCGGGGAGCTGTTTTTT. Its translation is CASSPGAAGELFF. The whole variable domain, filled in from reference TRBV18 and TRBJ2-2, reads NAGVMQNPRHLVRRRGQEARLRCSPMKGHSHVYWYRQLPEEGLKFMVYLQKENIIDESGMPKERFSAEFPKEGPSILRIQQVVRGDSAAYFCASSPGAAGELFFGEGSRLTVL.

This rearrangement joins TRBV5-4 to TRBJ2-3, with D possibly called TRBD1 or TRBD2 (5 bases each). The germline V and J ends were trimmed by 5 bases and 2 bases, with 15 bases remaining between them. The CDR3 extends over 15 amino acids. Germline CDR1 SGHNT, CDR2 YYREEE (reference sequence). The CDR3 loop reads CASRSSLGTTDTQYF. The CDR3 region has the DNA TGTGCCAGCAGGTCTTCATTAGGGACCACAGATACGCAGTATTTT.

This sequence joins TRBV28 and TRBJ2-6; D is perhaps TRBD2 (6 bases). From germline, CDR1 is MDHEN and CDR2 SYDVKM. The V and J ends lost 6 bases and 4 bases respectively, with 10 bases between them. The CDR3 runs to 14 residues. The CDR3 sequence is CASSLGGGANVLTF. The CDR3, as DNA: TGTGCCAGCAGCCTGGGAGGCGGGGCCAACGTCCTGACTTTC.